These T cell receptor beta chains were read from a single sample in a study of cytomegalovirus exposure and HLA in healthy donors. Sequencing was performed with immunoSEQ multiplex PCR; in TCRdb, only in-frame clones are kept and a portion is missing. The sample holds approximately 82,000 clones. Sequenced sample: PBMCs. The receptors shown here come from a woman aged 55-70 years in good health and CMV-seronegative. The CDR3 runs from the conserved cysteine through the conserved F or W. The order of the fields is V gene, D gene, J gene, CDR3 DNA, CDR3 protein. The D gene is left open where the match is weak.

TRBV29-1	TRBD2	TRBJ2-3	TGCAGCGCACTCCACCCGGGACTAGGCACAGATACGCAGTATTTT	CSALHPGLGTDTQYF
TRBV6-1	TRBD2	TRBJ2-7	TGTGCCAGCAGTGACCGCCCGGGACTAGCGGGAATTACCTCCTACGAGCAGTACTTC	CASSDRPGLAGITSYEQYF
TRBV5-1	.	TRBJ1-2	.	CASSLDWGQGNLSF
TRBV7-6	.	TRBJ2-7	TGTGCCAGCAGCCTTAGTCACTACGAGCAGTACTTC	CASSLSHYEQYF
TRBV9	.	TRBJ2-2	TGTGCCAGCAGCGTAGGGGAGGGGGAGCTGTTTTTT	CASSVGEGELFF
TRBV2	.	TRBJ1-1	TGTGCCAGCAGCTCCTCGACTCTGAACACTGAAGCTTTCTTT	CASSSSTLNTEAFF
TRBV29-1	.	TRBJ2-5	TGCAGCGTTGAGCGACAGGACAATCCAGGGGAGACCCAGTACTTC	CSVERQDNPGETQYF
TRBV27	TRBD2	TRBJ2-2	TGTGCCAGCAGCAACGGACTAGCGGCAAACACCGGGGAGCTGTTTTTT	CASSNGLAANTGELFF
TRBV7-9	TRBD1	TRBJ1-5	TGTGCCAGCAGCTTAGACCTCCACCCGGACAGGGGGAGCAATCAGCCCCAGCATTTT	CASSLDLHPDRGSNQPQHF
TRBV7-8	TRBD1	TRBJ2-4	TGTGCCAGCAGCTACAGGGGTAGCAAAAACATTCAGTACTTC	CASSYRGSKNIQYF
TRBV19	.	TRBJ2-7	TGTGCCAGTAGTATAGGTGGACGGGAAGGCTACGAGCAGTACTTC	CASSIGGREGYEQYF
TRBV5-8	.	TRBJ1-2	TGTGCCAGCAGCTTGGATGGCCAAACCTCCTATGGCTACACCTTC	CASSLDGQTSYGYTF
TRBV10-2	TRBD2	TRBJ2-1	TGCGCCACCTATCAAGGACTAGCGGTCTTAGGGCAGTTCTTC	CATYQGLAVLGQFF
TRBV7-9	TRBD2	TRBJ2-1	TGTGCCAGCAGCCCCGGGACTAGCGGTACTTTGGATAGTGAGCAGTTCTTC	CASSPGTSGTLDSEQFF